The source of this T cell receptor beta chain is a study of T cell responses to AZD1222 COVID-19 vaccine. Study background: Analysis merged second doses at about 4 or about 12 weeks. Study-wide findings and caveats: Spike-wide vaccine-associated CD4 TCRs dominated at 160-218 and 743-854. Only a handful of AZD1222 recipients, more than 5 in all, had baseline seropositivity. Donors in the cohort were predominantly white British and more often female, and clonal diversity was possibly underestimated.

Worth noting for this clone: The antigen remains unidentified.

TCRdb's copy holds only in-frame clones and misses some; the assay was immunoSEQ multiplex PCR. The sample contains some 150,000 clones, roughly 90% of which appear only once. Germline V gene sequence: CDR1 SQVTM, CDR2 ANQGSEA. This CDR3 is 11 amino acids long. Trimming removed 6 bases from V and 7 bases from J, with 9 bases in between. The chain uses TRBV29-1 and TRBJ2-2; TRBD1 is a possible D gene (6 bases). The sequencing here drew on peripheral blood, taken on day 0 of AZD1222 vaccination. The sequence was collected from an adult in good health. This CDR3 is CSVGTFGELFF. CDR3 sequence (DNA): TGCAGCGTGGGGACATTCGGGGAGCTGTTTTTT.